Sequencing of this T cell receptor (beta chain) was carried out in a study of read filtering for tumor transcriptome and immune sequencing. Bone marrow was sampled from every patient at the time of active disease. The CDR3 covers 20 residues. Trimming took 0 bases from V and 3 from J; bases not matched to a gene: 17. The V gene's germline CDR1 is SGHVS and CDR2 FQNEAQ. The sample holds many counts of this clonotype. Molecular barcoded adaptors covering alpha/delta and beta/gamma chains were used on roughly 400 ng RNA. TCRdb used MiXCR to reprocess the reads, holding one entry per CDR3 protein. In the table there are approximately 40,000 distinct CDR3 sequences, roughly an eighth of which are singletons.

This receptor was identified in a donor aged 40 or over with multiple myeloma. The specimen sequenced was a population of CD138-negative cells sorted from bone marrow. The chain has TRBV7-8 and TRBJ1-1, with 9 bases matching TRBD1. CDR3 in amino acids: CASSLAYALPDTGGHTEAFF. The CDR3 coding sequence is TGTGCCAGCAGCTTAGCCTACGCCCTACCCGACACAGGGGGCCACACTGAAGCTTTCTTT.